The source of this TCR beta chain is a study of T cell responses to AZD1222 COVID-19 vaccine. Study-level results: Baseline seropositivity occurred in only six AZD1222 recipients. Only after the peak T cell response were repertoires sampled. Of spike-specific TCRs, nearly half reportedly target regions left unmutated in variants. Clonal diversity was possibly underestimated, and the donors were mostly white British, with more females.

Remarks on this clone: Its antigen is currently unknown.

V was trimmed by 2 bases and J by 7 bases, leaving 15 bases between them. CDR1 and CDR2 from the germline V gene are MNHEY and SVGEGT. The CDR3 runs to 16 residues. The method was immunoSEQ multiplex PCR; TCRdb's version includes in-frame clones alone and lacks a portion of them. Of 210,000 or so clones in the sample, more than 85% were seen once. This TCR came from an adult in good health. V is TRBV6-2 or TRBV6-3 and J is TRBJ1-6, with D uncertain. This material consisted of peripheral blood, taken on day 0 of MenACWY control vaccination. This chain's CDR3 is CASSYDRPVGNSPLHF. CDR3 nucleotide sequence: TGTGCCAGCAGTTACGACCGTCCGGTGGGGAATTCACCCCTCCACTTT.